The present entry profiles one T cell receptor (beta chain) with its context. Its antigen is still unknown. This sample is drawn from a study of memory CD4+ T cells and cytomegalovirus serostatus. Findings and limits, study-wide: Suggested: most of the CMV-linked TCR signature lies in CD4+ memory cells. Median bootstrapped AUC for CMV status was approximately 0.95 originally, less than 0.92 US-trained.

This table comes from immunoSEQ multiplex PCR, and its TCRdb copy is limited to in-frame clones, with some not included. The table lists 85,000 to 100,000 clones, about 80% of them singletons. The sort gate was single viable CD3+CD4+CD8-CD45RO+ cells for memory CD4+ T cells. Donors' CMV status reflects serum IgG against pp150, pp28, p38, p52. The CDR3 is made up of 14 amino acids. Germline-derived CDR1 and CDR2 are SGHRS and YFSETQ. With 6 bases removed from V and 1 base from J, the gap between germline ends came to 13 bases. The source is an adult in good health and CMV-seropositive. The sample comprised memory CD4+ T cells from blood. The chain carries TRBV5-1 and TRBJ2-5, with a tentative D call TRBD1 (5 bases). In nucleotides, the CDR3 is TGCGCCAGCACCCCTCAGGGCCTCCAAGAGACCCAGTACTTC. This codes for CASTPQGLQETQYF.